This is a list of T cell receptor beta chains from one sample in a study of Graves' ophthalmopathy and Graves' hyperthyroidism. TCRdb reprocessed the multiplex PCR reads with MiXCR, giving one entry per CDR3 protein. In the table there are some 1.1 million distinct CDR3 sequences, about 38% of which are singletons. Source material: peripheral blood or thyroid tissue (not recorded which). These receptor sequences come from an adult man with Graves' hyperthyroidism. Both conserved end residues are part of each CDR3. A D gene is named only where the DNA matches it firmly. Not every row has a clone size; where given, it reads once, few, many or a size class.

>14|TRBD2|-|TRBV9|TRBJ2-7
CASSAPAGGHEQYF
TGTGCCAGCAGCGCCCCAGCGGGGGGGCATGAGCAGTACTTC
>16|-|-|TRBV4-1|TRBJ1-2
CASSQETEGIGYGYTF
TGCGCCAGCAGCCAGGAAACCGAGGGTATCGGCTATGGCTACACCTTC
>13|-|-|TRBV29-1|TRBJ2-5
CSVEGQIQETQYF
TGCAGCGTTGAAGGGCAGATCCAAGAGACCCAGTACTTC
>14|-|-|TRBV29-1|TRBJ2-7
CSVEDPGLRNEQYF
TGCAGCGTTGAAGATCCGGGGCTGAGGAACGAGCAGTACTTC
>14|-|many|TRBV12-3/TRBV12-4|TRBJ2-5
CASSSPGQQETQYF
TGTGCCAGCAGTTCCCCGGGGCAACAAGAGACCCAGTACTTC
>14|-|-|TRBV10-3|TRBJ2-5
CASSAQGSGETQYF
TGTGCCAGCAGTGCTCAGGGGTCCGGCGAGACCCAGTACTTC
>14|-|-|TRBV12-3/TRBV12-4|TRBJ2-3
CASGSDSRTDTQYF
TGTGCTAGTGGTTCAGACAGCCGCACAGATACGCAGTATTTT
>15|TRBD1|many|TRBV15|TRBJ2-7
CATSGPGQGVYEQYF
TGTGCCACCAGCGGACCGGGACAGGGTGTCTACGAGCAGTACTTC
>13|-|many|TRBV29-1|TRBJ2-2
CSVELANTGELFF
TGCAGCGTCGAACTAGCGAACACCGGGGAGCTGTTTTTT
>13|-|-|TRBV18|TRBJ1-2
CASSPSDTRGYTF
TGTGCCAGCTCACCGTCGGATACTAGGGGCTACACCTTC
>14|-|-|TRBV14|TRBJ2-5
CASSTRGAPKTQYF
TGTGCCAGCAGCACAAGGGGAGCGCCAAAGACCCAGTACTTC
>14|TRBD2|-|TRBV10-2|TRBJ2-7
CASTGAGDWYEQYF
TGCGCCAGTACCGGTGCGGGGGACTGGTACGAGCAGTACTTC
>12|-|-|TRBV7-3|TRBJ2-7
CASRPPGYEQYF
TGTGCCAGCAGGCCCCCGGGCTACGAGCAGTACTTC
>14|TRBD2|many|TRBV20-1|TRBJ2-7
CSARPLAGGYEQYF
TGCAGTGCTAGGCCTTTAGCGGGAGGGTACGAGCAGTACTTC
>12|-|many|TRBV24-1|TRBJ2-7
CATSTLGGEQYF
TGTGCCACCAGTACCTTGGGGGGCGAGCAGTACTTC
>15|-|-|TRBV12-3/TRBV12-4|TRBJ2-7
CASSAGAFTPYEQYF
TGTGCCAGCAGTGCGGGGGCTTTTACCCCCTACGAGCAGTACTTC
>14|-|many|TRBV19|TRBJ2-7
CASSGAEIGYEQYF
TGTGCCAGTAGTGGGGCCGAGATTGGTTACGAGCAGTACTTC
>13|-|-|TRBV11-2|TRBJ2-7
CASRQGRNYEQYF
TGTGCCAGCAGACAAGGGCGGAACTATGAGCAGTACTTC
>24|TRBD1|-|TRBV12-5|TRBJ1-5
CASGSRRTGAAQRESQISNQPQHF
TGTGCTAGTGGTTCCCGACGGACAGGGGCCGCCCAACGGGAGTCTCAAATTAGCAATCAGCCCCAGCATTTT